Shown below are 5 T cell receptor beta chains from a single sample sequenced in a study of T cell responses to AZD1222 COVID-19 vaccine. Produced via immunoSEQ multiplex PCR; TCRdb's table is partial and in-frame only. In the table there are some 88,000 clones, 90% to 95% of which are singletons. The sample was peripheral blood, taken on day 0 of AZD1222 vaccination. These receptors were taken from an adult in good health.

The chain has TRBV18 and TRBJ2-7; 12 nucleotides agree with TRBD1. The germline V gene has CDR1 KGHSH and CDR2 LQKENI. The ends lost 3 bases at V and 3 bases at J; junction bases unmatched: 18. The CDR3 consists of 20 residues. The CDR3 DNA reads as TGTGCCAGCTCACCCTACGAGCCGGGACAGGGGGCCCCCGGGGACTACGAGCAGTACTTC. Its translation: CASSPYEPGQGAPGDYEQYF.

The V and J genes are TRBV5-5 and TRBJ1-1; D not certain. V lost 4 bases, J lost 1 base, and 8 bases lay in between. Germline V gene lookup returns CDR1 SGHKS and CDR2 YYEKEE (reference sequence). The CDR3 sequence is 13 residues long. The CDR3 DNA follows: TGTGCCAGCAGCCGGGAATGGAACACTGAAGCTTTCTTT. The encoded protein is CASSREWNTEAFF.

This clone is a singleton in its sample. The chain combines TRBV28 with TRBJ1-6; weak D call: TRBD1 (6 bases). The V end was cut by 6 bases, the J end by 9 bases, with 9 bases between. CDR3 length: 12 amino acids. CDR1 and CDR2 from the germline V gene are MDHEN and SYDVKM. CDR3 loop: CASRTGISPLHF. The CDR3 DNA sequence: TGTGCCAGCAGAACAGGGATTTCACCCCTCCACTTT.

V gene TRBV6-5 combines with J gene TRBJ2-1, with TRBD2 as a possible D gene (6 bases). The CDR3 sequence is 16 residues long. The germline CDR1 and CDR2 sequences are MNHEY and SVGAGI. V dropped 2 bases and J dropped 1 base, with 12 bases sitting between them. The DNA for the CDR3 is TGTGCCAGCAGTTACACAATAGCGGCTTCCTACAATGAGCAGTTCTTC. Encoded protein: CASSYTIAASYNEQFF.

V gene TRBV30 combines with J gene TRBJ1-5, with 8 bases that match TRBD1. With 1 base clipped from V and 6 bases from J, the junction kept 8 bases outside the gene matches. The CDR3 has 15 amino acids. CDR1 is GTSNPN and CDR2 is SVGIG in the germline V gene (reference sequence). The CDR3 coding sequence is TGTGCCTGGAGTGCGCCAGGGGGCTCGAGTCAGCCCCAGCATTTT. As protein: CAWSAPGGSSQPQHF.